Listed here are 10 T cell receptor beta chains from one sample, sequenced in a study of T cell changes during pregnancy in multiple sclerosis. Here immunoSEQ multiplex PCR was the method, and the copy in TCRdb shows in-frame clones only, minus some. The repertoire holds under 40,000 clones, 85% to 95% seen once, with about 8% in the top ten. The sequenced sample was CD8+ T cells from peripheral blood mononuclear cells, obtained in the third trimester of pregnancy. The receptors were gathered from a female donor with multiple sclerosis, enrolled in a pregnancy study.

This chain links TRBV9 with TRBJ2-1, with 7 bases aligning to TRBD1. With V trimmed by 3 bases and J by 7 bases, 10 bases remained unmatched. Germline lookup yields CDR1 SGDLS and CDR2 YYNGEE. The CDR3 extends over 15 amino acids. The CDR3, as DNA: TGTGCCAGCAGCGCGACAGGGTTTAGAGGTAATGAGCAGTTCTTC. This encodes CASSATGFRGNEQFF.

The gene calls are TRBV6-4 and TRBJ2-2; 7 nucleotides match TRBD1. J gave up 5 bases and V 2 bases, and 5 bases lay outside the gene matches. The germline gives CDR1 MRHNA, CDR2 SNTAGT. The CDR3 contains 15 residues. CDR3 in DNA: TGTGCCAGCAGTGACAAGGCAGGGGGTACCGGGGAGCTGTTTTTT. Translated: CASSDKAGGTGELFF.

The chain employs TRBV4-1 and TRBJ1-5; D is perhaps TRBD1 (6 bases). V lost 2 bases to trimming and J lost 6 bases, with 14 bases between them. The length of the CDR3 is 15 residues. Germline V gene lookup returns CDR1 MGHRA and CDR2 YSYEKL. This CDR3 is CASSQTRNRVQPQHF. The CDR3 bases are TGCGCCAGCAGCCAAACCCGGAACAGGGTTCAGCCCCAGCATTTT.

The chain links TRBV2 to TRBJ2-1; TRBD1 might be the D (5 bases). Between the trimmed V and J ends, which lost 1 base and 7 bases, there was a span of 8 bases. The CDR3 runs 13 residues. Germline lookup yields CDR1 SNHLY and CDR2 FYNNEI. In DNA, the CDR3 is TGTGCCAGCAGTGAAGTAGGGGCTAATGAGCAGTTCTTC. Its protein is CASSEVGANEQFF.

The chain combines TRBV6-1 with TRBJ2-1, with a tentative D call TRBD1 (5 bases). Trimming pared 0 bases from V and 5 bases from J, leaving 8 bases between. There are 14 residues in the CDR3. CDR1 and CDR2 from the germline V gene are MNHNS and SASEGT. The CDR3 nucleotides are TGTGCCAGCAGTGAAGCGGAACAGGACAATGAGCAGTTCTTC. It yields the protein CASSEAEQDNEQFF.

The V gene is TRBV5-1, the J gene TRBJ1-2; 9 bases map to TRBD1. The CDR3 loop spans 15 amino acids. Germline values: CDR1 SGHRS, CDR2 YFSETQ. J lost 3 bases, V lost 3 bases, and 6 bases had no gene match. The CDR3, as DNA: TGCGCCAGCAGCTCCACAGGGGGCGATCACTATGGCTACACCTTC. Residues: CASSSTGGDHYGYTF.

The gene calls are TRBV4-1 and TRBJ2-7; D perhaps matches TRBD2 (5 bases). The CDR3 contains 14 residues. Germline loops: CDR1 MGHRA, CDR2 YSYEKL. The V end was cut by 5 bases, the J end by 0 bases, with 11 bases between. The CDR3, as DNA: TGCGCCAGCAGCGAAACGGGGAGCTCCTACGAGCAGTACTTC. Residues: CASSETGSSYEQYF.

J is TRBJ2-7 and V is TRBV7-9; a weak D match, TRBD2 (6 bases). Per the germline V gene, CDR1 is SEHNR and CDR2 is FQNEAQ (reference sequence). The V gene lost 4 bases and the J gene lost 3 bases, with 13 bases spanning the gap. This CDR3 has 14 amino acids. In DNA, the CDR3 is TGTGCCAGCAGCTCGGGACTTGTGATCTACGAGCAGTACTTC. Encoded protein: CASSSGLVIYEQYF.

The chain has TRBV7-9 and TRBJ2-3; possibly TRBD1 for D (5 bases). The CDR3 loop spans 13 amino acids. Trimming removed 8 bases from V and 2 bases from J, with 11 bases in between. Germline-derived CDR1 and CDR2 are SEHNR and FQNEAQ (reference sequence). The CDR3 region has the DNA TGTGCCAGCGGCCAGGGATACACAGATACGCAGTATTTT. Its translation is CASGQGYTDTQYF.

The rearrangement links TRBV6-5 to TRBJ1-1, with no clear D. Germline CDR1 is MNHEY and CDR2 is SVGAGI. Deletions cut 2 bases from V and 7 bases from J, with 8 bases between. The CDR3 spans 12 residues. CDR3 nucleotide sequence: TGTGCCAGCAGTTACGCGGGCGGTGAAGCTTTCTTT. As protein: CASSYAGGEAFF.